This T cell receptor (beta chain) originates from a study of cytomegalovirus exposure and HLA in healthy donors. Study-wide results and caveats: In a later analysis, donors in an Asian-associated ancestry cluster reportedly had fewer N-insertions in productive TCRs than the cohort mean.

As regards this clone: Its cognate antigen is unknown.

The primer mix had 60 Vbeta and 13 Jbeta primers. Clones were sequenced by immunoSEQ multiplex PCR, and TCRdb holds only the in-frame ones, with some missing. The sample has roughly 130,000 clones; 55% to 75% are singletons. Germline CDR1 reads SNHLY; CDR2 reads FYNNEI. Trimming took 6 bases from V and 0 from J; bases not matched to a gene: 9. CDR3 length equals 16 residues. The source material was PBMCs. The receptor was derived from a man younger than 40 in good health and CMV-seropositive. The rearrangement uses TRBV2 and TRBJ2-5, with 8 nucleotides matching TRBD2. Here the CDR3 reads CASSSRTSGHQETQYF. For the CDR3, the DNA is TGTGCCAGCAGCTCCCGCACTAGCGGCCACCAAGAGACCCAGTACTTC.